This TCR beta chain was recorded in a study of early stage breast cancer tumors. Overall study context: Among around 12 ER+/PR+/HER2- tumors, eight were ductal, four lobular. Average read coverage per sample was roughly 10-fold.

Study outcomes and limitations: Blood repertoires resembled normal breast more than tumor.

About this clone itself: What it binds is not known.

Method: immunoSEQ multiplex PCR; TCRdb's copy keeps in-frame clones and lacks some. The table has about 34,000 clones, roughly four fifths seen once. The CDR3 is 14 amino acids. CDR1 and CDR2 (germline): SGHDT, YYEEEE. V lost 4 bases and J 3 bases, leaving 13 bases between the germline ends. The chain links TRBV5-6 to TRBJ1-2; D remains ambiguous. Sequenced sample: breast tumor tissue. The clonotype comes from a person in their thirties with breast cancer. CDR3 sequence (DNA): TGTGCCAGCAGCCCGGCGAGGCAGTACTATGGCTACACCTTC. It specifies CASSPARQYYGYTF.